The 32 T cell receptor beta chains below come from one sample, sequenced in a study of cytomegalovirus exposure and HLA in healthy donors. PCR primers comprised 60 Vbeta and 13 Jbeta primers. Clones were read by immunoSEQ multiplex PCR, and TCRdb kept only the in-frame ones, dropping some. The sample shows under 200,000 clones, around 72% of them seen only once. The sequencing sample was made of PBMCs. All receptors derive from a man in his fifties or sixties in good health and CMV-seronegative.

This chain connects TRBV5-1 to TRBJ1-6; D is uncertain. This CDR3 is built from 14 residues. The V gene lost 0 bases and the J gene lost 8 bases, with 9 bases spanning the gap. CDR1 SGHRS and CDR2 YFSETQ come from the germline V gene. CDR3 in amino acids: CASSLGEADSPLHF. The DNA of the CDR3 is TGCGCCAGCAGCTTGGGGGAGGCCGATTCACCCCTCCACTTT.

The chain is built from TRBV7-9 and TRBJ1-6; D is undetermined. Trimming stripped 7 bases from V and 14 bases from J, with 18 bases between. This CDR3 has 13 residues. The germline V gene has CDR1 SEHNR and CDR2 FQNEAQ (reference sequence). This chain's CDR3 is CASTESGVGTLHF. In nucleotides, the CDR3 is TGTGCCAGCACGGAATCTGGGGTCGGGACCCTCCACTTT.

This clone turned up a few times. The CDR3 here is CSVGDRNEKLFF. The CDR3 bases are TGCAGCGTTGGGGACAGAAATGAAAAACTGTTTTTT. The chain recombines TRBV29-1 with TRBJ1-4, with TRBD1 identical over 7 bases. The V gene end was trimmed by 4 bases and the J gene end by 5 bases; junction bases not matched to a gene: 1. Per germline, CDR1 SQVTM and CDR2 ANQGSEA. The CDR3 has 12 residues.

V and J are TRBV4-1 and TRBJ2-1; weak D call: TRBD1 (6 bases). The CDR3 sequence is 12 residues long. V lost 3 bases, J lost 10 bases, and 10 bases lay in between. Germline values: CDR1 MGHRA, CDR2 YSYEKL. The CDR3 reads CASSHRGDEQFF. The CDR3 DNA reads TGCGCCAGCAGCCACAGGGGAGACGAGCAGTTCTTC.

The chain links TRBV18 to TRBJ2-4; 14 nucleotides align to TRBD2. The CDR3 runs to 16 residues. Looked up from germline, CDR1 is KGHSH and CDR2 is LQKENI. The V gene end was trimmed by 6 bases and the J gene end by 6 bases; junction bases not matched to a gene: 7. In DNA form, the CDR3 reads TGTGCCAGCTCCCGTCTGACTAGCGGGGGGGTAAACATTCAGTACTTC. Translated, it gives CASSRLTSGGVNIQYF.

The sample holds a few counts of this clone. The V call is TRBV19, the J call TRBJ2-7, with TRBD2 matching 12 bases. Germline values: CDR1 LNHDA, CDR2 SQIVND (reference sequence). Germline trimming cut 2 bases from V and 6 bases from J; bases unmatched to any gene: 5. The CDR3 spans 15 residues. The CDR3 DNA reads as TGTGCCAGTAGTATACGACTAGCGGGGGTTCGCGAGCAGTACTTC. Translated: CASSIRLAGVREQYF.

The V and J genes are TRBV27 and TRBJ1-2; D gene uncertain. Germline V gene data show CDR1 as MNHEY and CDR2 as SMNVEV (reference sequence). The CDR3 consists of 13 residues. Trimming removed 2 bases at V and 3 bases at J, with 7 bases between. CDR3 sequence (DNA): TGTGCCAGCAGTTTAAGTAGATACTATGGCTACACCTTC. Its protein product is CASSLSRYYGYTF.

This chain connects TRBV7-8 to TRBJ1-2; 10 nucleotides align to TRBD1. V was pared by 0 bases and J by 5 bases, with 12 bases of the junction left unmatched. The CDR3 is 18 residues long. In germline, CDR1 is SGHVS, CDR2 FQNEAQ. CDR3 residues: CASSLAGTGATRGYGYTF. CDR3 nucleotide sequence: TGTGCCAGCAGCTTAGCGGGGACAGGGGCCACGAGGGGGTATGGCTACACCTTC. Full variable domain (remainder filled in from reference TRBV7-8 and TRBJ1-2): GAGVSQSPRYKVAKRGQDVALRCDPISGHVSLFWYQQALGQGPEFLTYFQNEAQLDKSGLPSDRFFAERPEGSVSTLKIQRTQQEDSAVYLCASSLAGTGATRGYGYTFGSGTRLTVV.

The J gene is TRBJ1-5, the V gene TRBV7-9; tentative D call: TRBD1 (5 bases). Trimming left V 1 base short and J 0 bases short, with 16 bases between. This CDR3 region has 18 residues. Per germline, CDR1 SEHNR and CDR2 FQNEAQ (reference sequence). For the CDR3, the DNA is TGTGCCAGCAGCTTAGGGGGCTTCAACCTCATTAGCAATCAGCCCCAGCATTTT. Protein product: CASSLGGFNLISNQPQHF. The variable domain in full, with the rest retrieved from reference TRBV7-9 and TRBJ1-5, is DTGVSQNPRHKITKRGQNVTFRCDPISEHNRLYWYRQTLGQGPEFLTYFQNEAQLEKSRLLSDRFSAERPKGSFSTLEIQRTEQGDSAMYLCASSLGGFNLISNQPQHFGDGTRLSIL.

The gene calls are TRBV19 and TRBJ2-7; 8 positions match TRBD2. This CDR3 has 16 amino acids. V was clipped by 0 bases and J by 4 bases; unmatched bases: 8. Germline V gene data show CDR1 as LNHDA and CDR2 as SQIVND (reference sequence). The chain's CDR3 is CASSIDQGSGAYEQYF. In DNA form, the CDR3 reads TGTGCCAGTAGTATAGATCAGGGTAGCGGGGCGTACGAGCAGTACTTC.

This clone has more than one count but fewer than ten. The gene calls are TRBV18 and TRBJ1-1; the match to TRBD1 covers 8 bases. The trim removed 6 bases at V and 0 bases at J, leaving 3 bases unmatched. There are 14 residues in the CDR3. From germline, CDR1 is KGHSH and CDR2 LQKENI. The CDR3 is CASSRQGLNTEAFF. The CDR3 region has the DNA TGTGCCAGCTCCAGACAGGGGTTGAACACTGAAGCTTTCTTT.

This sequence joins TRBV7-9 and TRBJ2-7, with unresolved D. This CDR3 has 11 residues. The ends were cut back, 5 bases at V and 0 bases at J, with 2 bases in the middle. Germline V gene lookup returns CDR1 SEHNR and CDR2 FQNEAQ (reference sequence). The CDR3 is CASSLSYEQYF. The CDR3 coding sequence is TGTGCCAGCAGCCTCTCCTACGAGCAGTACTTC.

This chain uses TRBV5-1 with TRBJ1-3; 7 positions match TRBD1. Trimming took 2 bases from V and 0 from J; bases not matched to a gene: 8. Germline-derived CDR1 and CDR2 are SGHRS and YFSETQ. CDR3 length: 17 residues. The CDR3: CASSFEYRGHSGNTIYF. Written as DNA, the CDR3 is TGCGCCAGCAGCTTCGAGTACAGGGGCCACTCTGGAAACACCATATATTTT.

V gene TRBV19 combines with J gene TRBJ1-2, with TRBD1 matching 8 bases. Germline V gene lookup returns CDR1 LNHDA and CDR2 SQIVND (reference sequence). The CDR3 covers 15 residues. After removal of 4 bases from V and 7 bases from J, the junction contained 11 bases not matched to a gene. The CDR3 sequence is CASSRAIDRGVGYTF. In DNA, the CDR3 is TGTGCCAGTAGTAGAGCTATAGACAGGGGAGTTGGCTACACCTTC. Full variable domain (remainder filled in from reference TRBV19 and TRBJ1-2): DGGITQSPKYLFRKEGQNVTLSCEQNLNHDAMYWYRQDPGQGLRLIYYSQIVNDFQKGDIAEGYSVSREKKESFPLTVTSAQKNPTAFYLCASSRAIDRGVGYTFGSGTRLTVV.

This clone turned up a few times. The gene calls are TRBV29-1 and TRBJ2-1, with a possible D match to TRBD1 (5 bases). Trimming cost V 4 bases and J 8 bases, with 18 bases left between them. This CDR3 region has 14 residues. Germline CDR1 is SQVTM and CDR2 is ANQGSEA. The DNA of the CDR3 is TGCAGCGTTGGACCGCCCTTACAGGTCCATGAGCAGTTCTTC. Protein: CSVGPPLQVHEQFF.

This chain joins TRBV6-5 and TRBJ2-2; TRBD1 matches at 8 bases. The CDR3 contains 16 residues. Germline CDR1 MNHEY, CDR2 SVGAGI. Trimming cost V 0 bases and J 0 bases; bases outside gene matches: 0. The CDR3 bases are TGTGCCAGCAGTTACTCGACAGGGGCGAACACCGGGGAGCTGTTTTTT. Its translation: CASSYSTGANTGELFF.

This clone was picked up a small number of times. The rearrangement links TRBV5-6 to TRBJ2-6; TRBD1 matches 9 bases. Per the germline V gene, CDR1 is SGHDT and CDR2 is YYEEEE. V was pared by 5 bases and J by 0 bases, with 6 bases of the junction left unmatched. This CDR3 has 17 residues. For the CDR3, the DNA is TGTGCCAGCAGGAAGGACAGGGGACTCTCTGGGGCCAACGTCCTGACTTTC. Its protein is CASRKDRGLSGANVLTF.

The chain joins TRBV12-5 to TRBJ1-1; no firm D call. The V gene's germline CDR1 is LGHNT and CDR2 FRNRAP. With 2 bases removed from V and 5 bases from J, the gap between germline ends came to 18 bases. CDR3 size: 16 residues. The CDR3 sequence: CASGLSPKGRGTEAFF. The DNA for the CDR3 is TGTGCTAGTGGTTTGTCTCCGAAAGGGCGGGGAACTGAAGCTTTCTTT.

The chain joins TRBV15 to TRBJ2-3; 9 nucleotides align to TRBD1. The CDR3 runs to 17 residues. V dropped 6 bases and J dropped 1; count of bases not matched to a gene: 11. Germline CDR1 LNHNV, CDR2 YYDKDF (reference sequence). The chain's CDR3 is CATSEEGDRVGTDTQYF. The CDR3 DNA reads as TGTGCCACCAGTGAAGAAGGGGACAGGGTCGGCACAGATACGCAGTATTTT.

This clone came up a few times. The chain couples TRBV5-6 to TRBJ2-7; D is undetermined. CDR3 size: 17 residues. Germline CDR1 reads SGHDT; CDR2 reads YYEEEE. Trimming removed 2 bases from V and 3 bases from J, with 21 bases in between. CDR3: CASSFSSSGLLDYEQYF. The CDR3 coding sequence is TGTGCCAGCAGCTTTTCATCCTCCGGGTTGCTTGACTACGAGCAGTACTTC.

This chain joins TRBV2 and TRBJ1-1; 8 bases fit TRBD1. The CDR3 is 17 amino acids. V was pared by 7 bases and J by 6 bases, with 19 bases of the junction left unmatched. Germline assignment: CDR1 SNHLY and CDR2 FYNNEI. In DNA form, the CDR3 reads TGTGCCAGCACCGTACGCCAGACAGGGGCCGCATGGGCTGAAGCTTTCTTT. This translates into CASTVRQTGAAWAEAFF.

The rearrangement links TRBV7-2 to TRBJ2-1; 13 bases are shared with TRBD2. The germline gives CDR1 SGHTA, CDR2 FQGNSA. The CDR3 extends over 15 amino acids. The trim removed 5 bases at V and 9 bases at J, leaving 7 bases unmatched. In DNA, the CDR3 is TGTGCCAGCAGCCGCCGACTAGCGGGGGGCAGTGAGCAGTTCTTC. This encodes CASSRRLAGGSEQFF.

This rearrangement joins TRBV19 to TRBJ1-5; D is uncertain. Germline values: CDR1 LNHDA, CDR2 SQIVND (reference sequence). There are 12 residues in the CDR3. V dropped 3 bases and J dropped 7 bases, with 7 bases sitting between them. Written as DNA, the CDR3 is TGTGCCAGTAGTATCCGAGGACAGCCCCAGCATTTT. It is translated as CASSIRGQPQHF.

This clone came up many times. The J gene is TRBJ2-7, the V gene TRBV4-2; TRBD2 matches 7 bases. The CDR3 runs 16 residues. The junction had 5 bases not matched to a gene; V was cut back by 0 bases and J by 0 bases. Germline assignment: CDR1 LGHNA and CDR2 YNFKEQ. The CDR3 DNA reads TGTGCCAGCAGCCAAGAAGCGGGGTTCCTCTCCTACGAGCAGTACTTC. Translating gives CASSQEAGFLSYEQYF.

The chain recombines TRBV7-9 with TRBJ1-4; D is ambiguous. Germline V gene lookup returns CDR1 SEHNR and CDR2 FQNEAQ (reference sequence). The CDR3 spans 15 residues. Trimming left V 5 bases short and J 4 bases short, with 14 bases between. The CDR3 spells CASSLAGSYNEKLFF. DNA for the CDR3: TGTGCCAGCAGCCTTGCGGGGTCCTATAATGAAAAACTGTTTTTT.

The rearrangement uses TRBV18 and TRBJ2-5, with TRBD2 identical over 7 bases. The DNA end favors TRBJ2-7, so the J call may be wrong. Germline V lookup: CDR1 KGHSH, CDR2 LQKENI. The CDR3 totals 15 residues. The DNA for the CDR3 is TGTGCCAGCTCTCCAGCGGGGAGCCGCTCCTACGAGCAGTACTTC. Encoded protein: CASSPAGSRSYEQYF.

V and J are TRBV2 and TRBJ2-2; unclear D gene. Germline CDR1 and CDR2: SNHLY and FYNNEI. Trimming cost V 2 bases and J 3 bases, with 13 bases left between them. The CDR3 has 16 amino acids. The CDR3 loop reads CASSEFRVSDTGELFF. The CDR3 DNA sequence: TGTGCCAGCAGTGAATTCCGAGTAAGCGACACCGGGGAGCTGTTTTTT. The whole variable domain, remainder taken from reference TRBV2 and TRBJ2-2, is EPEVTQTPSHQVTQMGQEVILRCVPISNHLYFYWYRQILGQKVEFLVSFYNNEISEKSEIFDDQFSVERPDGSNFTLKIRSTKLEDSAMYFCASSEFRVSDTGELFFGEGSRLTVL.

The chain combines TRBV2 with TRBJ2-2, with 12 bases that match TRBD1. Germline lookup yields CDR1 SNHLY and CDR2 FYNNEI. The CDR3 sequence is 16 residues long. With 5 bases clipped from V and 6 bases from J, the junction kept 7 bases outside the gene matches. The CDR3 DNA is TGTGCCAGCAGTTACCACCGGGACAGGGGGCCCGGGGAGCTGTTTTTT. It yields the protein CASSYHRDRGPGELFF.

The V call is TRBV19, the J call TRBJ2-5; 7 bases line up with TRBD1. Germline V gene data show CDR1 as LNHDA and CDR2 as SQIVND (reference sequence). CDR3 length: 16 amino acids. V lost 5 bases and J lost 0; bases outside the gene matches: 9. The CDR3: CASSPQRGRYQETQYF. The CDR3, as DNA: TGTGCCAGTAGTCCCCAAAGGGGGCGGTACCAAGAGACCCAGTACTTC.

The chain links TRBV19 to TRBJ1-1, with TRBD1 matching over 7 bases. The CDR3 contains 15 residues. Germline CDR1 reads LNHDA; CDR2 reads SQIVND (reference sequence). Unmatched junction bases numbered 8, after V lost 5 bases and J lost 2 bases. The CDR3 loop reads CASSGFGQVNTEAFF. The CDR3 DNA sequence: TGTGCCAGTAGTGGTTTCGGACAGGTTAACACTGAAGCTTTCTTT. The full variable domain, its missing parts supplied by reference TRBV19 and TRBJ1-1, is DGGITQSPKYLFRKEGQNVTLSCEQNLNHDAMYWYRQDPGQGLRLIYYSQIVNDFQKGDIAEGYSVSREKKESFPLTVTSAQKNPTAFYLCASSGFGQVNTEAFFGQGTRLTVV.

The count of this clone is one. The chain carries TRBV5-6 and TRBJ1-4; 9 bases agree with TRBD1. This CDR3 is 14 amino acids long. V gave up 4 bases and J gave up 8 bases; unmatched junction bases: 6. The germline V gene encodes CDR1 SGHDT and CDR2 YYEEEE. This CDR3 is CASSLQGAGEKLFF. In nucleotides, the CDR3 is TGTGCCAGCAGCCTACAGGGGGCAGGAGAAAAACTGTTTTTT.

The rearrangement uses TRBV7-7 and TRBJ2-3; no reliable D call. Germline values: CDR1 SSHAT, CDR2 FNYEAQ (reference sequence). Trimming left V 3 bases short and J 1 base short, with 11 bases between. The CDR3 runs 15 residues. The CDR3 DNA reads TGTGCCAGCAGCTTGCGGTCCGACCGCACAGATACGCAGTATTTT. Translated, it gives CASSLRSDRTDTQYF.